A single sample gave rise to the 28 T cell receptor beta chains below, sequenced in a study of blood T cells in healthy people across ages. Then a second PCR, running about 6 to 11 cycles, was carried out with a sample-barcoded 5' primer and a J-beta primer mix. MiXCR, run by TCRdb on the 5' RACE reads, gives a single entry per CDR3 protein. The data show fewer than 2,000,000 distinct CDR3 sequences, with about 31% seen just once and about 11% held by the top ten. The source material was blood. All receptors derive from a young woman in good health.

The J gene is TRBJ2-5, the V gene TRBV20-1; 7 nucleotides match TRBD2. Trimming took 0 bases from V and 4 from J; bases not matched to a gene: 8. The CDR3 length is 15 residues. The germline V gene has CDR1 DFQATT and CDR2 SNEGSKA (reference sequence). CDR3 residues: CSARDMAERGETQYF. Here the CDR3 DNA reads TGCAGTGCTAGAGATATGGCGGAGCGGGGAGAGACCCAGTACTTC.

This clonotype was seen repeatedly, ten times or more. This chain connects TRBV29-1 to TRBJ2-1; the match to TRBD1 covers 9 bases. The CDR3 totals 14 residues. J lost 7 bases, V lost 0 bases, and 4 bases had no gene match. CDR1 is SQVTM, CDR2 ANQGSEA, per germline. In DNA form, the CDR3 reads TGCAGCGTTGAAGATACAGGGACAGGGAATGAGCAGTTCTTC. It encodes CSVEDTGTGNEQFF.

This chain links TRBV25-1 with TRBJ2-7, with D perhaps TRBD2 (5 bases). CDR3 length: 15 residues. Trimming shortened V by 0 bases and J by 4 bases, and 13 bases separated the two germline ends. Germline CDR1 MGHDK, CDR2 SYGVNS. The CDR3 coding sequence is TGTGCCAGCAGTGAATACCGGAAATCGGGGTACGAGCAGTACTTC. Protein sequence: CASSEYRKSGYEQYF.

CDR3 sequence: CSATTGTGGNYGYTF. CDR3 nucleotides: TGCAGTGCTACTACGGGGACAGGGGGCAACTATGGCTACACCTTC. This chain joins TRBV20-1 and TRBJ1-2, with 12 bases lining up with TRBD1. With V trimmed by 4 bases and J by 2 bases, 5 bases remained unmatched. Germline V gene sequence: CDR1 DFQATT, CDR2 SNEGSKA (reference sequence). The CDR3 totals 15 residues.

This clonotype was counted only a few times. This chain joins TRBV12-3 or TRBV12-4 and TRBJ1-2; 9 nucleotides agree with TRBD1. This CDR3 contains 15 residues. The V gene end was trimmed by 5 bases and the J gene end by 3 bases; junction bases not matched to a gene: 7. CDR3 residues: CASSRRGQGDYGYTF. CDR3 bases: TGTGCCAGCAGTCGCCGGGGACAGGGAGACTATGGCTACACCTTC.

The J gene is TRBJ2-1, the V gene TRBV7-2; TRBD2 agrees at 10 bases. Germline-derived CDR1 and CDR2 are SGHTA and FQGNSA. V was clipped by 4 bases and J by 4 bases; unmatched bases: 10. This CDR3 has 17 amino acids. CDR3 coding DNA: TGTGCCAGCAGCTCCCCTCCCTCTAGCGGGAGATACAATGAGCAGTTCTTC. It translates to CASSSPPSSGRYNEQFF. Full variable domain (missing parts from reference TRBV7-2 and TRBJ2-1): GAGVSQSPSNKVTEKGKDVELRCDPISGHTALYWYRQSLGQGLEFLIYFQGNSAPDKSGLPSDRFSAERTGGSVSTLTIQRTQQEDSAVYLCASSSPPSSGRYNEQFFGPGTRLTVL.

This clonotype was observed once. The V gene is TRBV3-1, the J gene TRBJ2-7; 9 bases match TRBD2. This CDR3 region has 13 residues. Germline V gene lookup returns CDR1 LGHDT and CDR2 YNNKEL (reference sequence). The junction had 6 bases not matched to a gene; V was cut back by 1 base and J by 11 bases. The CDR3 coding sequence is TGTGCCAGCAGCCAAGTTACTAGCGGGCCCAAGTACTTC. This gives the protein CASSQVTSGPKYF.

J is TRBJ1-3 and V is TRBV29-1; D is perhaps TRBD1 (6 bases). The CDR3 has 16 amino acids. Germline V gene data show CDR1 as SQVTM and CDR2 as ANQGSEA. V gave up 4 bases and J gave up 2 bases, with 18 bases separating them. CDR3 sequence: CSVGVLSGETGNTIYF. The CDR3 nucleotides read TGCAGCGTTGGAGTCCTATCAGGGGAGACTGGAAACACCATATATTTT. The full variable domain, rest sourced from reference TRBV29-1 and TRBJ1-3, is SAVISQKPSRDICQRGTSLTIQCQVDSQVTMMFWYRQQPGQSLTLIATANQGSEATYESGFVIDKFPISRPNLTFSTLTVSNMSPEDSSIYLCSVGVLSGETGNTIYFGEGSWLTVV.

With respect to this clonotype: A read error may be the cause here, since a much bigger clone is one base away. J is TRBJ2-3 and V is TRBV20-1; D tentatively fits TRBD1 or TRBD2 (5 bases each). This CDR3 contains 12 residues. V shed 7 bases and J shed 5 bases, with 13 bases lying between them. Germline V gene data show CDR1 as DFQATT and CDR2 as SNEGSKA (reference sequence). The CDR3 reads CSVEGPGDTQYF. CDR3 bases: TGCAGTGTCGAGGGGCCCGGAGATACGCAGTATTTT.

This clonotype has only a few counts. The rearrangement uses TRBV20-1 and TRBJ2-1; 8 bases are shared with TRBD2. V trimming: 3 bases; J trimming: 2 bases; junction bases outside the gene matches: 12. CDR1 is DFQATT and CDR2 is SNEGSKA in the germline V gene (reference sequence). This CDR3 has 17 residues. In DNA form, the CDR3 reads TGCAGTGCTAGGGCGAGCGGGGGACTAACAACCTACAATGAGCAGTTCTTC. Translated, it gives CSARASGGLTTYNEQFF.

The CDR3 DNA follows: TGTGCCAGCGTGCAGGGGGGTTTGGCCGGGGAGCTGTTTTTT. Amino acids: CASVQGGLAGELFF. V is TRBV6-1 and J is TRBJ2-2; tentatively, D is TRBD1 (7 bases). The CDR3 sequence is 14 residues long. CDR1 and CDR2 (germline): MNHNS, SASEGT. The V gene lost 8 bases and the J gene lost 6 bases, with 16 bases spanning the gap.

This sequence joins TRBV21-1 and TRBJ2-1. TRBV21-1 is annotated as a pseudogene. The CDR3 extends over 16 amino acids. The CDR3 DNA is TGTGCCAGCAGCAAAGAAGGAGGGGGCCCCTACAATGAGCAGTTCTTC. Translation gives CASSKEGGGPYNEQFF.

There are a few counts of this clonotype. The chain combines TRBV25-1 with TRBJ1-6, with no clear D. V lost 6 bases to trimming and J lost 7 bases, with 16 bases between them. Germline V gene data show CDR1 as MGHDK and CDR2 as SYGVNS. The CDR3 is made up of 15 amino acids. The CDR3 DNA is TGTGCCAGCAGGGACCGAGGTTTTTGGAATTCACCCCTCCACTTT. This gives the protein CASRDRGFWNSPLHF.

This clonotype has a handful of counts. The chain uses TRBV4-2 and TRBJ1-2, with 8 positions matching TRBD1. The CDR3 runs to 14 residues. The J segment lost 7 bases and the V segment lost 0 bases, leaving 4 bases of the junction unmatched. Germline V gene data show CDR1 as LGHNA and CDR2 as YNFKEQ. The CDR3 DNA sequence: TGTGCCAGCAGCCAAGAGGACAGGGCGGCTGGCTACACCTTC. It yields the protein CASSQEDRAAGYTF.

This chain uses TRBV28 with TRBJ1-2; D gene unclear. This CDR3 is built from 12 residues. The V end lost 7 bases, the J end lost 4 bases, and 10 bases lay between the germline ends. The germline V gene has CDR1 MDHEN and CDR2 SYDVKM. The DNA of the CDR3 is TGTGCCAGCACCAGCTTGCGCTATGGCTACACCTTC. Translated: CASTSLRYGYTF.

This clonotype was counted a single time. The V gene is TRBV10-3, the J gene TRBJ2-1, with a possible D match to TRBD2 (5 bases). The CDR3 is 14 residues long. Trimming removed 2 bases from V and 5 bases from J, with 10 bases in between. CDR1 is ENHRY, CDR2 SYGVKD, per germline. CDR3 sequence (DNA): TGTGCCATCAGTGAGCCGGGGTCACACAATGAGCAGTTCTTC. This encodes CAISEPGSHNEQFF.

This sequence joins TRBV20-1 and TRBJ2-7; 10 nucleotides align to TRBD2. V lost 0 bases, J lost 4 bases, and 6 bases stayed unmatched. This CDR3 has 15 amino acids. Germline CDR1 is DFQATT and CDR2 is SNEGSKA (reference sequence). CDR3 in amino acids: CSARDRAGGQYEQYF. Here the CDR3 DNA reads TGCAGTGCTAGAGATCGAGCGGGAGGGCAGTACGAGCAGTACTTC.

The rearrangement joins TRBV5-1 to TRBJ1-1; the match to TRBD1 covers 7 bases. This CDR3 has 18 residues. The ends lost 0 bases at V and 0 bases at J; junction bases unmatched: 11. Germline V CDR1 and CDR2: SGHRS, YFSETQ. CDR3 protein: CASSLGTWGTEMNTEAFF. The CDR3 DNA reads as TGCGCCAGCAGCTTGGGGACCTGGGGGACAGAGATGAACACTGAAGCTTTCTTT.

The rearrangement joins TRBV5-1 to TRBJ2-3; no firm D call. V shed 0 bases and J shed 1 base, with 18 bases lying between them. CDR1 SGHRS and CDR2 YFSETQ come from the germline V gene. This CDR3 is built from 18 residues. DNA of the CDR3: TGCGCCAGCAGCTTGGAAGGAATCTCCCTCCGCGGCACAGATACGCAGTATTTT. Amino acid sequence: CASSLEGISLRGTDTQYF.

The DNA of the CDR3 is TGTGCCAGCAGCTCCCTCCCCAGGGGAAGCTTTAACGATTACAATGAGCAGTTCTTC. Translated, it gives CASSSLPRGSFNDYNEQFF. This chain uses TRBV7-9 with TRBJ2-1; tentatively, D is TRBD1 (6 bases). Germline values: CDR1 SEHNR, CDR2 FQNEAQ (reference sequence). V gave up 4 bases and J gave up 4 bases, with 26 bases separating them. The CDR3 has 19 residues.

Only a few counts were recorded for this clonotype. The rearrangement uses TRBV3-1 and TRBJ2-6, with D perhaps assigned TRBD1 or TRBD2 (5 bases each). Trimming cost V 1 base and J 2 bases, with 21 bases left between them. This CDR3 is 20 amino acids long. Germline loops: CDR1 LGHDT, CDR2 YNNKEL (reference sequence). The CDR3 sequence: CASSQGGHPGTRTGANVLTF. The CDR3 DNA is TGTGCCAGCAGCCAAGGGGGCCATCCGGGAACGAGGACTGGGGCCAACGTCCTGACTTTC.

This clonotype appeared a single time. The chain joins TRBV6-1 to TRBJ1-1, with 7 positions matching TRBD1. Germline values: CDR1 MNHNS, CDR2 SASEGT. The CDR3 covers 11 residues. J was trimmed by 11 bases and V by 3 bases; bases with no gene match: 3. In nucleotides, the CDR3 is TGTGCCAGCAGTGATAGGGGGCATGCTTTCTTT. It codes for CASSDRGHAFF.

The chain combines TRBV7-9 with TRBJ2-7; D possibly matches TRBD1 or TRBD2 (6 bases each). V dropped 4 bases and J dropped 5 bases, with 15 bases sitting between them. The germline V gene has CDR1 SEHNR and CDR2 FQNEAQ (reference sequence). The CDR3 sequence is 14 residues long. The CDR3, as DNA: TGTGCCAGCAGCTCCTGGTTGAGGGGGGACGAGCAGTACTTC. Translating it yields CASSSWLRGDEQYF. Filled out from reference TRBV7-9 and TRBJ2-7, the complete variable domain reads DTGVSQNPRHKITKRGQNVTFRCDPISEHNRLYWYRQTLGQGPEFLTYFQNEAQLEKSRLLSDRFSAERPKGSFSTLEIQRTEQGDSAMYLCASSSWLRGDEQYFGPGTRLTVT.

The chain is built from TRBV19 and TRBJ2-6; D is undetermined. V was trimmed by 7 bases and J by 0 bases, leaving 10 bases between them. The CDR3 is made up of 15 amino acids. The germline V gene encodes CDR1 LNHDA and CDR2 SQIVND (reference sequence). CDR3: CASNPPDSGANVLTF. The CDR3 DNA sequence: TGTGCCAGTAACCCGCCGGACTCTGGGGCCAACGTCCTGACTTTC.

The rearrangement links TRBV5-1 to TRBJ2-2; 9 bases are a match to TRBD1. The CDR3 spans 16 residues. J was trimmed by 4 bases and V by 4 bases; bases with no gene match: 8. From germline, CDR1 is SGHRS and CDR2 YFSETQ. In DNA, the CDR3 is TGCGCCAGCAGCACCCACCGGGACAGGGCCACCGGGGAGCTGTTTTTT. Its translation is CASSTHRDRATGELFF.

This sequence joins TRBV11-2 and TRBJ2-7; 8 nucleotides match TRBD1. The V and J ends lost 5 bases and 2 bases, in that order; junction bases with no gene match: 8. This CDR3 is built from 15 residues. Per the germline V gene, CDR1 is SGHAT and CDR2 is FQNNGV. CDR3 coding DNA: TGTGCCAGCAGCCCCAGGACAGGGCTCCCCTACGAGCAGTACTTC. Protein: CASSPRTGLPYEQYF.

This clonotype was observed a handful of times. V gene TRBV30 combines with J gene TRBJ1-6, with D possibly matching TRBD1 (5 bases). V was clipped by 4 bases and J by 8 bases, with 12 bases between them. The CDR3 covers 13 residues. CDR1 GTSNPN and CDR2 SVGIG come from the germline V gene (reference sequence). CDR3 coding DNA: TGTGCCTGGACCGACAGCTTCTATTCACCCCTCCACTTT. Translated, it gives CAWTDSFYSPLHF.

The chain has TRBV20-1 and TRBJ2-7; D is undetermined. Germline CDR1 reads DFQATT; CDR2 reads SNEGSKA (reference sequence). The ends were cut back, 5 bases at V and 11 bases at J, with 25 bases in the middle. The length of the CDR3 is 14 residues. The CDR3 loop is CSARAALDGVKEYF. CDR3 sequence (DNA): TGCAGTGCTCGGGCTGCCCTAGACGGTGTTAAGGAGTACTTC.